This record covers a single TCR beta chain. Additional DNA sequences in this sample encode the identical CDR3. The V end was cut by 1 base, the J end by 5 bases, with 9 bases between. This CDR3 is 13 amino acids long. Looked up from germline, CDR1 is LNHDA and CDR2 is SQIVND (reference sequence). This sample is drawn from a study of blood T cell repertoires in COVID-19. Looking at the study overall: There were acute and convalescent COVID-19 samples, and they came from the United States, Italy and Spain. T cells, B-cell-depleted T cells, or PBMCs supplied cDNA or gDNA.

Study processing details: Counts of nucleated cells, estimated from reference gene primer amplification, were obtained. Some clones are missing from TCRdb's copy, which holds only in-frame ones; the method was immunoSEQ multiplex PCR. V and J calls and clone size are as listed in that table; D and trimming were resolved from the DNA. Of roughly 170,000 clones listed, around 85% were seen once; the top ten hold roughly 1.3%. This chain joins TRBV19 and TRBJ2-7; TRBD2 is a possible D gene (6 bases). The receptor was isolated from a man in his sixties who had recovered from COVID-19. Sequenced sample: peripheral blood. The CDR3 here is CASSIVGTHEQYF. The CDR3 DNA reads TGTGCCAGTAGTATAGTAGGGACTCACGAGCAGTACTTC.